In this sample, the clone carrying this TCR beta chain turned up a few times. TCRdb reanalysed the reads using MiXCR and keeps one entry per CDR3 protein. The sample yields about 530,000 distinct CDR3 sequences, around 27% seen once. The record originates from a study of T cell repertoires in cytomegalovirus infection. Germline V gene sequence: CDR1 LGHNA, CDR2 YSLEER. The CDR3 is 14 amino acids. V was cut by 4 bases and J by 4 bases, with 13 bases left in between. Sequenced material: PBMCs. This TCR was sampled from a human donor in good health (CMV status not recorded). Some clones in this sample may be carry-over from other donors' samples. V and J are TRBV4-3 and TRBJ1-2; D gene uncertain. The CDR3 here is CASSRVGSLYGYTF. CDR3 DNA sequence: TGCGCCAGCAGCCGGGTCGGGAGCCTCTATGGCTACACCTTC.